This T cell receptor beta chain was obtained from a study of shared clonotypes between healthy human individuals. This CDR3 contains 15 residues. V was cut by 1 base and J by 2 bases, with 9 bases left in between. Looked up from germline, CDR1 is MGHRA and CDR2 is YSYEKL. The data were produced by immunoSEQ multiplex PCR, yet TCRdb's version contains in-frame clones alone and is incomplete. The profile covers some 1 million clones, with around 74% appearing a single time and about 1.5% taken by the ten largest. The chain is built from TRBV4-1 and TRBJ2-1; D is ambiguous. This sequence originates from a man aged 18-30 years in good health. Sequencing used memory CD4+ T cells sorted from blood. As for subset: CD45RA-negative fraction. The DNA of the CDR3 is TGCGCCAGCAGCCAAGGGACCGAAACCTACAATGAGCAGTTCTTC. Translating it yields CASSQGTETYNEQFF.